This T cell receptor (beta chain) was sequenced in a study of blood T cell repertoires in COVID-19. Profiling relied on immunoSEQ multiplex PCR, and the TCRdb table lists in-frame clones only, not all of them. Of about 260,000 clones listed, 84% are singletons. The source material was peripheral blood. The sequence derives from a woman between 35 and 50 years old who had recovered from COVID-19.

The CDR3 sequence is CASSPSSIHEQYF. The CDR3, as DNA: TGTGCCAGCAGCCCGTCTAGTATCCACGAGCAGTACTTC. This chain links TRBV3-1 (or the pseudogene TRBV3-2) with TRBJ2-7, with unresolved D. Germline assignment: CDR1 LGHDT and CDR2 YNNKEL (reference sequence). The CDR3 contains 13 residues. Trimming pared 4 bases from V and 5 bases from J, leaving 12 bases between.